This TCR beta chain originates from a study of cytomegalovirus exposure and HLA in healthy donors. For the study at large: A subsequent analysis stated that the 95 to 150 validation repertoires were run on the same platform as the approximately 700 first-cohort repertoires. Study results and limitations: Cytomegalovirus association was assigned to 170 or so TCR beta chains.

The repertoire was sequenced with immunoSEQ multiplex PCR; TCRdb's copy has only in-frame clones and lacks some. The data show 85,000 to 130,000 clones, about 88% seen once. These donors were members of the roughly 110-subject validation cohort, a group separate from the approximately 620-subject first cohort. This CDR3 has 12 amino acids. Germline V gives CDR1 MGHDK, CDR2 SYGVNS. Trimming removed 4 bases from V and 4 bases from J, with 7 bases in between. Worth noting for this clone: Its antigen is undetermined.

The chain couples TRBV25-1 to TRBJ2-5; D not resolved. This receptor was obtained from a woman in her late teens or twenties in good health and CMV-seropositive. The sequencing sample was made of PBMCs. The CDR3 nucleotides read TGTGCCAGCAGTGGTGGGCGAGAGACCCAGTACTTC. This sequence encodes CASSGGRETQYF.